This T cell receptor (beta chain) derives from a study of CD8 T cells in acute hepatitis C reinfection. About the study: CD8+ T cells recognizing the HCV NS3-1073 epitope were profiled acutely and after viral clearance.

The CDR3 contains 13 residues. The V and J ends lost 6 bases and 7 bases, in that order; junction bases with no gene match: 9. Germline lookup yields CDR1 SQVTM and CDR2 ANQGSEA. The assay was immunoSEQ multiplex PCR, and TCRdb's table has in-frame clones only and misses some. The sample consists of 30,000 to 40,000 clones, 80% to 90% of them appearing once. Stated time point: naive CD8 control sorted from an acute-time-point sample. This clonotype was obtained from a woman in her late teens or twenties who spontaneously cleared hepatitis C infection. The specimen sequenced was naive CD8+ T cells from PBMCs. The chain recombines TRBV29-1 with TRBJ2-7, with 10 bases lining up with TRBD2. CDR3: CSVNSGRNWEQYF. As DNA, the CDR3 is TGCAGCGTCAATAGCGGGAGGAATTGGGAGCAGTACTTC.